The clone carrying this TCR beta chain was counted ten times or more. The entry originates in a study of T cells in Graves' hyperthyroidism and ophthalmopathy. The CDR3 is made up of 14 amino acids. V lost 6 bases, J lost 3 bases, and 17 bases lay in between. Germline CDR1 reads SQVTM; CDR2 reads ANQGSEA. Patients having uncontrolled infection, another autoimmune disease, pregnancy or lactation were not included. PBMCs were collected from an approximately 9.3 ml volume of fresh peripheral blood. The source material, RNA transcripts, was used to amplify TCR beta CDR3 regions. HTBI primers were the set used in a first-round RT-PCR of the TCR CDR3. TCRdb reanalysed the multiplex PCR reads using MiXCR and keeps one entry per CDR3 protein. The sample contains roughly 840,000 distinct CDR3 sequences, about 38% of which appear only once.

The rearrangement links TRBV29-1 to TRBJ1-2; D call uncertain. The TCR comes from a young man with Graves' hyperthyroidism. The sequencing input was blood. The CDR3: CSVPDRTTYYGYTF. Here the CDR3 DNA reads TGCAGCGTCCCGGACCGAACAACTTACTATGGCTACACCTTC.